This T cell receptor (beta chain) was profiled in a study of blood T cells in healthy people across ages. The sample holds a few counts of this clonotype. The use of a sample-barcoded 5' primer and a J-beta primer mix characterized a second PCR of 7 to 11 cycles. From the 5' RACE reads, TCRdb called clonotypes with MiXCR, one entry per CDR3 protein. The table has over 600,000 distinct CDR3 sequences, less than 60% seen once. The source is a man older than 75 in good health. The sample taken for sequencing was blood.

The CDR3 is CASRIGQGWDTQYF. For the CDR3, the DNA is TGTGCCAGCAGAATCGGACAGGGCTGGGATACGCAGTATTTT. This rearrangement joins TRBV7-2 to TRBJ2-3, with 8 bases fitting TRBD1. The CDR3 has 14 residues. The junction had 8 bases not matched to a gene; V was cut back by 6 bases and J by 6 bases. Germline V CDR1 and CDR2: SGHTA, FQGNSA.